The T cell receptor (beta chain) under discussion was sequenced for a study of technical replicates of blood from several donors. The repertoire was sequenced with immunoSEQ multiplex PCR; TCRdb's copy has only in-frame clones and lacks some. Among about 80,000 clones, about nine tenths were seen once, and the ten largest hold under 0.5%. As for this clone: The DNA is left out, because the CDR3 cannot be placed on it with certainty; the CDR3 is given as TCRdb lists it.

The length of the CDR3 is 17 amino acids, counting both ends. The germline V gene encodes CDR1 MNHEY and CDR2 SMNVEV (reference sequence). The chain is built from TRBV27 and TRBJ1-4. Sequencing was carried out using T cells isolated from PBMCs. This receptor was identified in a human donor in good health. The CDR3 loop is CASSSSGGLLWREKLFF.